Listed below are T cell receptor beta chains from one sample, sequenced in a study of blood T cell repertoires in COVID-19. The assay was immunoSEQ multiplex PCR, and TCRdb's table has in-frame clones only and misses some. This repertoire shows approximately 74,000 clones, 88% found once; its top ten account for 6% to 8%. The sequencing sample was made of peripheral blood. The receptors were gathered from a man aged 70-80 years with acute or convalescent COVID-19. CDR3s include the opening cysteine and the closing phenylalanine or tryptophan. The D gene is left open where the match is weak. Not all rows give a size; the values are once, few, many and, for expanded clones, a class.

NA,TRBV12-3/TRBV12-4,TRBJ2-7,NA,TGTGCCAGCACCCGTCTCGGCTCCTACGAGCAGTACTTC,CASTRLGSYEQYF
once,TRBV11-3,TRBJ1-1,NA,TGTGCCAGCAGCCCTGGGCGGGGGACTAACACTGAAGCTTTCTTT,CASSPGRGTNTEAFF
NA,TRBV2,TRBJ1-6,NA,TGTGCCAGCAGTGACGCGGACACGACATGGGGTAAATCACCCCTCCACTTT,CASSDADTTWGKSPLHF
NA,TRBV27,TRBJ2-1,NA,TGTGCCAGCAGTGAATTCAGGGGAAATGAGCAGTTCTTC,CASSEFRGNEQFF
NA,TRBV7-2,TRBJ2-5,TRBD1,TGTGCCAGCAGCTTGGGACAGGGTGCCCAAGAGACCCAGTACTTC,CASSLGQGAQETQYF
NA,TRBV23-1,TRBJ1-5,NA,TGCGCCAGCAGTCAACCGACAGATTATAGCAATCAGCCCCAGCATTTT,CASSQPTDYSNQPQHF
NA,TRBV29-1,TRBJ1-1,TRBD1,TGCAGCGTCGTCGAAGGGACAGGTAACACTGAAGCTTTCTTT,CSVVEGTGNTEAFF
few,TRBV10-3,TRBJ1-1,NA,TGTGCCATCAGTGAGTTGGCAGGGACTGAAGCTTTCTTT,CAISELAGTEAFF
NA,TRBV7-2,TRBJ1-5,TRBD1,TGTGCCAGCAGCCTTGACAGGGATCAGCCCCAGCATTTT,CASSLDRDQPQHF
NA,TRBV5-1,TRBJ1-4,NA,TGCGCCAGCAGCGAGGGATATAATGAAAAACTGTTTTTT,CASSEGYNEKLFF
NA,TRBV3-1/TRBV3-2,TRBJ2-3,NA,TGTGCCAGCAGCCAAGTTTCAGGGGCGGATACGCAGTATTTT,CASSQVSGADTQYF
NA,TRBV27,TRBJ2-5,NA,TGTGCCAGCACTCTTACCGGCGGCGGATGGGAGACCCAGTACTTC,CASTLTGGGWETQYF
few,TRBV5-1,TRBJ1-6,TRBD1,TGCGCCAGCAGCTTGAAGGGACAGGGAGGATCACCCCTCCACTTT,CASSLKGQGGSPLHF
NA,TRBV11-2,TRBJ1-6,NA,TGTGCCAGCGGACAAATGTTCGGGTCACCCCTCCACTTT,CASGQMFGSPLHF
NA,TRBV5-4,TRBJ1-6,NA,TGTGCCAGCAGCTTGGGACGGGGGGATATTCAACCCCTCCACTTT,CASSLGRGDIQPLHF
NA,TRBV3-1/TRBV3-2,TRBJ1-2,NA,TGTGCCAGCAGCCAACAGGGCGGCGCCTATGGCTACACCTTC,CASSQQGGAYGYTF
NA,TRBV20-1,TRBJ2-6,NA,TGCAGTGCTAGTGGGCCTGGGGCCAACGTCCTGACTTTC,CSASGPGANVLTF
once,TRBV6-4,TRBJ2-7,TRBD1,TGTGCCAGCAGCGTAACAGGGGGCCACGAGCAGTACTTC,CASSVTGGHEQYF
once,TRBV7-3,TRBJ2-1,TRBD1,TGTGCCAGCAGCCGACGGACAGGGCAGACCTACAATGAGCAGTTCTTC,CASSRRTGQTYNEQFF
NA,TRBV3-1/TRBV3-2,TRBJ2-2,TRBD1,TGTGCCAGCAGACGGACAGGGATGTCCGGGGAGCTGTTTTTT,CASRRTGMSGELFF
NA,TRBV6-2/TRBV6-3,TRBJ1-1,NA,TGTGCCACCCGGTACTCGGGGGGACTAGCTGAAGCTTTCTTT,CATRYSGGLAEAFF
NA,TRBV11-2,TRBJ1-2,NA,TGTGCCAGCAGCTCTCTCCTGACACCGCGATACTATGGCTACACCTTC,CASSSLLTPRYYGYTF
NA,TRBV5-6,TRBJ1-4,NA,TGTGCCAGCAGCTTGATCGTTGGCACCTATGAAAAACTGTTTTTT,CASSLIVGTYEKLFF
NA,TRBV9,TRBJ1-1,NA,TGTGCCAGCAGCGTAGCCCCAATGAACACTGAAGCTTTCTTT,CASSVAPMNTEAFF
few,TRBV6-5,TRBJ1-1,NA,TGTGCCAGCAGTTACTCGGAGGGGAACACTGAAGCTTTCTTT,CASSYSEGNTEAFF
few,TRBV2,TRBJ2-7,TRBD2,TGTGCCAGCAGAACTAGCGGGAGCGGCCCTCCCTACGAGCAGTACTTC,CASRTSGSGPPYEQYF
NA,TRBV6-5,TRBJ1-5,TRBD1,TGTGCCAGTACCGGGACAGATAGCAATCAGCCCCAGCATTTT,CASTGTDSNQPQHF
NA,TRBV3-1/TRBV3-2,TRBJ1-2,NA,TGTGCCAGCAGCCGCCGGGGATCTAACTATGGCTACACCTTC,CASSRRGSNYGYTF
NA,TRBV5-5,TRBJ2-3,NA,TGTGCCAGCAAACTCTTCCACGGCACAGATACGCAGTATTTT,CASKLFHGTDTQYF
NA,TRBV5-1,TRBJ2-2,TRBD1,TGCGCCAGCAGCTTGTTACCGGGACAGGGGGCAAACACCGGGGAGCTGTTTTTT,CASSLLPGQGANTGELFF
NA,TRBV21-1,TRBJ2-3,NA,TGTGCCAGCAGCAAAGACCCACTCAGGGGGCGGTACACAGATACGCAGTATTTT,CASSKDPLRGRYTDTQYF
NA,TRBV2,TRBJ2-1,TRBD2,TGTGCCAGCAGGCGGCTAGCGGGGGCCCTCTCGGGGAATGAGCAGTTCTTC,CASRRLAGALSGNEQFF
NA,TRBV3-1/TRBV3-2,TRBJ2-3,TRBD2,TGTGCCAGCAGCCGATTGGCGGGGGGCACAGATACGCAGTATTTT,CASSRLAGGTDTQYF
NA,TRBV5-5,TRBJ2-7,TRBD2,TGTGCCAGCAGCTGGGGACTAGCGGGGCCCTACGAGCAGTACTTC,CASSWGLAGPYEQYF
NA,TRBV5-1,TRBJ1-3,NA,TGCGCCAGCAGCAGCTTCTCTGGAAACACCATATATTTT,CASSSFSGNTIYF
NA,TRBV12-3/TRBV12-4,TRBJ2-4,TRBD2,TGTGCCAGCAGTTTTCGGGGGGTAAACATTCAGTACTTC,CASSFRGVNIQYF
NA,TRBV9,TRBJ2-1,TRBD2,TGTGCCAGCAGCGAGGGCGGGAGCTCCTACAATGAGCAGTTCTTC,CASSEGGSSYNEQFF
NA,TRBV18,TRBJ2-3,NA,TGTGCCAGCTCACCACCGGGACTGAACACAGATACGCAGTATTTT,CASSPPGLNTDTQYF
few,TRBV5-1,TRBJ2-7,NA,TGCGCCAGCAGCTGGTCTAGCACCAGCTCCTACGAGCAGTACTTC,CASSWSSTSSYEQYF
NA,TRBV29-1,TRBJ1-6,NA,TGCAGCGGGCGAGACGGGGATAATTCACCCCTCCACTTT,CSGRDGDNSPLHF
NA,TRBV6-5,TRBJ2-7,NA,TGTGCCAGCAGTTACTCGCCAGGGGTGTCCTACGAGCAGTACTTC,CASSYSPGVSYEQYF
NA,TRBV10-2,TRBJ2-7,TRBD1,TGCGCCAGCAGGACGGGGACAGGCTCCTACGAGCAGTACTTC,CASRTGTGSYEQYF
NA,TRBV19,TRBJ2-1,TRBD2,TGTGCCAGTGGGGCTAGCGGGGGCTACTACAATGAGCAGTTCTTC,CASGASGGYYNEQFF
once,TRBV14,TRBJ1-3,NA,TGTGCCAGCAGCCCCTTACAGGGCTCTGGAAACACCATATATTTT,CASSPLQGSGNTIYF